This TCR beta chain is drawn from a study of CD8 T cells in ankylosing spondylitis. The table lists this clonotype with many counts. Its antigen remains unknown. Study-wide results and limits: Ankylosing spondylitis blood seemed to carry a telltale TCR beta motif made of under ten highly homologous variants. Significant enrichment of disease-linked clones was reported in matched ankylosing spondylitis synovial fluid.

V was shortened by 1 base and J by 3 bases, with 15 bases between the two germline ends. From germline, CDR1 is LNHNV and CDR2 YYDKDF (reference sequence). The CDR3 is 17 amino acids. One entry per CDR3 protein, called by TCRdb with MiXCR from the 5' RACE reads. This table has around 330,000 distinct CDR3 sequences, more than 9% appearing once. The chain joins TRBV15 to TRBJ2-2; D is unresolved. The TCR was taken from a female donor with ankylosing spondylitis or in good health (not recorded which). Input material: blood, either unsorted or a sorted T cell fraction (not recorded which). The CDR3 region has the DNA TGTGCCACCAGCAGAGGCGCGTACTCCTCGGACACCGGGGAGCTGTTTTTT. Protein: CATSRGAYSSDTGELFF.